Reported below is one T cell receptor (beta chain). This clone came up once. Its antigen target is currently unknown. Base qualities are not recorded, but no much larger clone differs from it by a single base. The data were taken from a study of shared T cell receptors in the human thymus (dated by TCRdb to the early 2020s). About the investigation overall: The study examined how self-reactive, shared T-cell receptor alpha chains are generated in the human thymus.

Libraries were constructed by the immunoSEQ multiplex PCR assay. TCRdb holds this immuneACCESS table with in-frame rearrangements only. Some clones are missing; in checked studies, unresolved V genes explain under half, and the rest has no known cause. The sample table holds 500,000 to 750,000 clones, of which roughly 88% were seen once. The ten most abundant clones make up about 0.01% of the sample. The cysteine opens and the phenylalanine closes a CDR3 of 15 amino acids. Only the CDR3 region is kept as DNA, spanning 45 bases read in frame from base 1. At the junction V is shortened by 5 bases and J by 3 bases; bases outside the gene matches: 3. The germline V gene specifies SGHTA as CDR1 and FQGTGA as CDR2. The data also belong to a second study, concerning human thymus T cells. The second study also describes: In Finland, the donors were immunologically healthy infants who were having open corrective cardiac surgery for congenital heart defects. Thymus tissue was obtained as surgical resects removed during corrective cardiac surgery. Usage of V and J gene segments appeared to be biased in both the thymic and the peripheral blood repertoires. The related research reported highly overlapping thymic TCR repertoires among unrelated individuals. TCR alpha and beta repertoires from about 8 infant thymus samples and a few related peripheral blood samples were characterized in the study. Donor ages ranged from roughly 6 to 250 days, and the cohort comprised roughly six male and a couple of female infants. Thymocytes were freed from the tissue by mechanical means and kept at -70 degrees C as pellets of roughly 8.5-31 million cells. A QIAsymphony instrument was used to extract genomic DNA from frozen cell pellets. The immunoSEQ multiplex PCR assay was used to amplify the TCRB and TCRAD loci from a standardized quantity of quality-controlled genomic DNA. The amplicons covered the V(D)J region and were long enough to include the CDR3 and to identify the V and J genes. Through the commercial immunoSEQ service, the amplicons were sequenced on an Illumina platform. Primer bias and sequencing errors were corrected using previously described methods, and TCRAD and TCRB definitions followed the IMGT database. Analysis of the repertoires was done with immunoSEQ Analyzer 3.0 and VDJTools and included basic statistics, V/J segment usage, diversity estimates, rarefaction and pairwise overlap. Diversity was estimated with Chao1, ChaoE, Efron-Thisted, Shannon and inverse Simpson indices, and also on datasets down-sampled to the smallest sample. For repertoire overlap, CDR3 nucleotide sequence, V gene and J gene had to match strictly, and clustering was done by Jaccard-based multidimensional scaling. Thymus samples yielded on average approximately 840,000 unique TCRB clonotypes, compared with roughly 76,000 from blood samples.

The sequence came from a boy under two years old with a congenital heart defect. Donor details come from another sample of the same person, matched by shared clones. The chain is assembled from TRBV7-3 and TRBJ2-1; TRBD2 fits 11 bases in the junction. Input material: thymocytes. The DNA reads TGTGCCAGCAGCCCGGGACTAGCGGTCTACAATGAGCAGTTCTTC. Protein translation: CASSPGLAVYNEQFF.